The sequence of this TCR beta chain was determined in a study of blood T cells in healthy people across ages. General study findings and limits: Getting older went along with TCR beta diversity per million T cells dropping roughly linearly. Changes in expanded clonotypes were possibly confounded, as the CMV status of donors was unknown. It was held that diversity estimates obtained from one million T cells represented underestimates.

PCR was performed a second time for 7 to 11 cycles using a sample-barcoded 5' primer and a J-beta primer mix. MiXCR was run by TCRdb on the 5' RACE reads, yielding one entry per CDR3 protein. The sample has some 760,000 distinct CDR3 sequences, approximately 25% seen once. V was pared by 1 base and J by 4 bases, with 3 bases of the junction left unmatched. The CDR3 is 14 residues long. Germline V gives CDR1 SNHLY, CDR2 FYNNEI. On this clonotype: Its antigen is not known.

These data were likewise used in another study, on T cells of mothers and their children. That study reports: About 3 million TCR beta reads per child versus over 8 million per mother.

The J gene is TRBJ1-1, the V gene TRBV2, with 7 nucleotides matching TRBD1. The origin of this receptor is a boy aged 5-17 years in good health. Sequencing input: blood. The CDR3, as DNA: TGTGCCAGCAGTGAAGAGGGGGCCGTCACTGAAGCTTTCTTT. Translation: CASSEEGAVTEAFF. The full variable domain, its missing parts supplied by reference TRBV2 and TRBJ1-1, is EPEVTQTPSHQVTQMGQEVILRCVPISNHLYFYWYRQILGQKVEFLVSFYNNEISEKSEIFDDQFSVERPDGSNFTLKIRSTKLEDSAMYFCASSEEGAVTEAFFGQGTRLTVV.